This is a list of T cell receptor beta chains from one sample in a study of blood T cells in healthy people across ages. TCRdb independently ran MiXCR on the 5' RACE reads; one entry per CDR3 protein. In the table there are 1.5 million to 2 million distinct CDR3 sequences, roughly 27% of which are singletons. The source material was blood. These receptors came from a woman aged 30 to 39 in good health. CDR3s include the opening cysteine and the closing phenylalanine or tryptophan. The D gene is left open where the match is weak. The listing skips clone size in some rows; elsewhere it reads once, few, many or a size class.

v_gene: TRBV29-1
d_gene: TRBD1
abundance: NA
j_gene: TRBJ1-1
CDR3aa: CSVFGQGGMNTEAFF
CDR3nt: TGCAGCGTCTTCGGACAGGGTGGGATGAACACTGAAGCTTTCTTT

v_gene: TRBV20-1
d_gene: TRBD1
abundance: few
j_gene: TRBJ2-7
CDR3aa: CSALGTGLTYEQYF
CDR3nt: TGCAGTGCTCTCGGGACAGGCCTAACCTACGAGCAGTACTTC

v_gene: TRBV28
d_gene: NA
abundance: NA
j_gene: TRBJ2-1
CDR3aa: CASSYRDPGVEQFF
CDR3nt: TGTGCCAGCAGTTACCGGGACCCGGGGGTTGAGCAGTTCTTC

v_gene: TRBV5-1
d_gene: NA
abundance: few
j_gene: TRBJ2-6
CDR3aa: CASSLEAGSGANVLTF
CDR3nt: TGCGCCAGCAGCTTGGAGGCAGGCTCTGGGGCCAACGTCCTGACTTTC

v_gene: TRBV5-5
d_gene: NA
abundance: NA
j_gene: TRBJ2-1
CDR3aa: CASSSAPLNEQFF
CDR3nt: TGTGCCAGCAGCAGTGCCCCTCTCAATGAGCAGTTCTTC

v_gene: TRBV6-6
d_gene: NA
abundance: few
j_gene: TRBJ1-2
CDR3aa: CASAPRGPNYGYTF
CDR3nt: TGTGCCAGCGCACCGCGCGGGCCTAACTATGGTTACACCTTC

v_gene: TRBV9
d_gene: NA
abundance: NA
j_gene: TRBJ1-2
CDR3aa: CASSHDDSNYSYTF
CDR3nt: TGTGCCAGCAGCCATGACGACAGCAACTATAGCTACACCTTC

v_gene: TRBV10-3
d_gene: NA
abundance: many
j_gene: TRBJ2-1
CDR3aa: CAISESGTNYNEQFF
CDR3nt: TGTGCCATCAGTGAATCCGGGACAAACTACAATGAGCAGTTCTTC

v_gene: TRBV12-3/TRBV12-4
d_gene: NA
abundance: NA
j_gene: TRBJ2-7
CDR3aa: CASGGIAYEQYF
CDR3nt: TGTGCCAGCGGGGGGATCGCCTACGAGCAGTACTTC

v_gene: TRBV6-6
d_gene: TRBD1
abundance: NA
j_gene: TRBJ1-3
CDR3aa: CASSYSVGQGYGNTIYF
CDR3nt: TGTGCCAGCAGTTACTCAGTGGGACAGGGGTATGGAAACACCATATATTTT

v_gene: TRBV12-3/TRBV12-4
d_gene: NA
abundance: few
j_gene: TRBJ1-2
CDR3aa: CASSLLAGTDGYTF
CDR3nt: TGTGCCAGCAGTTTATTGGCCGGAACGGATGGCTACACCTTC

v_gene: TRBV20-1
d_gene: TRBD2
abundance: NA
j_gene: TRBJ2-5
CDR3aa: CSARAGAGGTQYF
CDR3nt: TGCAGTGCTAGAGCGGGTGCGGGGGGGACCCAGTACTTC

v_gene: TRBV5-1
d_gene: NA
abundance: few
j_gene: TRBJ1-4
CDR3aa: CASSVQTGTTREKLFF
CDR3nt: TGCGCCAGCAGCGTACAGACCGGGACAACCAGGGAAAAACTGTTTTTT

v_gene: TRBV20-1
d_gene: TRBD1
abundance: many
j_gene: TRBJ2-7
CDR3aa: CSATDRGTGSSSSYEQYF
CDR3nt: TGCAGTGCTACGGACCGCGGGACAGGATCATCTTCTAGCTACGAGCAGTACTTC

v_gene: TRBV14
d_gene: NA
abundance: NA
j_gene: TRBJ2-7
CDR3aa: CASSQVGGSRGAYEQYF
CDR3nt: TGTGCCAGCAGCCAAGTAGGCGGATCCAGGGGTGCCTACGAGCAGTACTTC

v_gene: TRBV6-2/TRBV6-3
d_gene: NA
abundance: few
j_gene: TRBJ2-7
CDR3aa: CASSYDLLSYEQYF
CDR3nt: TGTGCCAGCAGTTACGATCTCCTCTCCTACGAGCAGTACTTC

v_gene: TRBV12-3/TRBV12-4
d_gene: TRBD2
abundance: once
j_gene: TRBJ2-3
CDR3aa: CAGRASGGADTQYF
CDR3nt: TGTGCCGGCAGGGCTAGCGGGGGGGCAGATACGCAGTATTTT

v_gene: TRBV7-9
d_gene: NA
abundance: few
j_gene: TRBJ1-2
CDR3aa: CASSLEWARGYTF
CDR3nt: TGTGCCAGCAGCTTAGAATGGGCTAGAGGCTACACCTTC

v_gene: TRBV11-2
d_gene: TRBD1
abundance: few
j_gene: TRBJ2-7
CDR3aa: CSSTGTGLSYEQYF
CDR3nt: TGTTCCAGCACCGGGACAGGGTTGTCCTACGAGCAGTACTTC

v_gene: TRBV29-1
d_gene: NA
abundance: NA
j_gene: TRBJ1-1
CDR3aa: CSVERRQTNTEAFF
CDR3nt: TGCAGCGTTGAGAGGCGGCAGACGAACACTGAAGCTTTCTTT

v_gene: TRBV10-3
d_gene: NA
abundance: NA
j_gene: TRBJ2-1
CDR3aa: CAISDAGTPPNEQFF
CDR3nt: TGTGCCATCAGTGACGCCGGGACACCTCCCAATGAGCAGTTCTTC

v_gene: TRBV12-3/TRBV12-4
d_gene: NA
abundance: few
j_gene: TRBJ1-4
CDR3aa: CASSLGYREIGFF
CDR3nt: TGTGCCAGCAGTTTAGGATACAGGGAGATCGGGTTTTTT

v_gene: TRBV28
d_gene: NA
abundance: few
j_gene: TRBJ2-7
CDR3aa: CASSFPSGVEQYF
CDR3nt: TGTGCCAGCAGTTTTCCTTCGGGGGTCGAGCAGTACTTC

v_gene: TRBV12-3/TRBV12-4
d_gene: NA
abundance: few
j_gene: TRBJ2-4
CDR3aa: CASSTLREQYF
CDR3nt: TGTGCCAGCAGTACATTAAGGGAGCAGTACTTC

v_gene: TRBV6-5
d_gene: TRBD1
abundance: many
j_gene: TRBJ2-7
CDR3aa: CASWTGGFYEQYF
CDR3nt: TGTGCCAGCTGGACAGGGGGTTTTTACGAGCAGTACTTC

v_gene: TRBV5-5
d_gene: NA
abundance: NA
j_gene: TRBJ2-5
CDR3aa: CASRRESGEETQYF
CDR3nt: TGTGCCAGCAGGAGGGAGAGTGGTGAAGAGACCCAGTACTTC

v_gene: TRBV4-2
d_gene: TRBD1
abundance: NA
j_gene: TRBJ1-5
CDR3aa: CASSLGVGDSHQPQHF
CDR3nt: TGTGCCAGCAGCCTAGGCGTGGGGGACAGTCATCAGCCCCAGCATTTT

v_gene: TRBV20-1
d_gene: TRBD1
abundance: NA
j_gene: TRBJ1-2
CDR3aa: CSASPTGVRGYTF
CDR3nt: TGCAGTGCTAGCCCAACAGGGGTTCGGGGCTACACCTTC

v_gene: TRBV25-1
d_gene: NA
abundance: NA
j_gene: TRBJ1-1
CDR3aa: CASSARPGNEAFF
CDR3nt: TGTGCCAGCAGCGCTCGGCCGGGGAACGAAGCTTTCTTT

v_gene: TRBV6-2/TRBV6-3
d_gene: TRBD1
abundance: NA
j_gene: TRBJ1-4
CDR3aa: CASSYSSGQLNEKLFF
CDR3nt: TGTGCCAGCAGTTACTCGTCGGGACAGCTTAATGAAAAACTGTTTTTT

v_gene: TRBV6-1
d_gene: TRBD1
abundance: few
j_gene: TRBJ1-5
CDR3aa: CASSDPRGQLYSNQPQHF
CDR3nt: TGTGCCAGCAGTGATCCCCGGGGACAGCTCTATAGCAATCAGCCCCAGCATTTT

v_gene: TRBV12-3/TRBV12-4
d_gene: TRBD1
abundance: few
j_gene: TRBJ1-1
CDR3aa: CASSPSGTGGRTEAFF
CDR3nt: TGTGCCAGCAGTCCATCCGGGACAGGGGGAAGGACTGAAGCTTTCTTT

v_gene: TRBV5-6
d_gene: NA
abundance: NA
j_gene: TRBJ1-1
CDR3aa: CASSLVGLSQNTEAFF
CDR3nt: TGTGCCAGCAGCTTGGTTGGTTTGTCTCAGAACACTGAAGCTTTCTTT

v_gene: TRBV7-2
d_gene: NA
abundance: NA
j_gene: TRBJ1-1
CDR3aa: CASSLGGTPNTEAFF
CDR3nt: TGTGCCAGCAGCTTAGGAGGGACACCGAACACTGAAGCTTTCTTT

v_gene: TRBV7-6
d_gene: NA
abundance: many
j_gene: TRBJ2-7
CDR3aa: CASSLGGLRSYEQYF
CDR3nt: TGTGCCAGCAGCCTCGGAGGCCTTCGCTCCTACGAGCAGTACTTC